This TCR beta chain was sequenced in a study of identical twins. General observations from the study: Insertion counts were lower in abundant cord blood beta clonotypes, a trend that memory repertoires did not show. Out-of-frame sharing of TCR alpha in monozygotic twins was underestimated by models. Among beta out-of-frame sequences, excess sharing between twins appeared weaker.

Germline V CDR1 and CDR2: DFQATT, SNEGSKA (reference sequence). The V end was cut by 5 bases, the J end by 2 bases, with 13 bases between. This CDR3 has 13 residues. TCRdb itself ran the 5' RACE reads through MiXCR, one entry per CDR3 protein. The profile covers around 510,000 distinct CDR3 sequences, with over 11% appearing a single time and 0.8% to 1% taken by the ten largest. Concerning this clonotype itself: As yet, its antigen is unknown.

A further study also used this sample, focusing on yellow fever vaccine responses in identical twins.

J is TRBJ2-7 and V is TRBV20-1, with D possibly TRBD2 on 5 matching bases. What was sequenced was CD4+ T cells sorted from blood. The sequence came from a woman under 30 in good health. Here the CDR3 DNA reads TGCAGTGCTTCGGCTAGCCTTGCCTACGAGCAGTACTTC. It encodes CSASASLAYEQYF.